These 4 T cell receptor beta chains were all obtained from the same sample, sequenced in a study of T cell clonotyping in hematopoietic cell transplantation. Some clones are missing from TCRdb's copy, which holds only in-frame ones; the method was immunoSEQ multiplex PCR. The table has 15,000 to 20,000 clones, approximately 79% seen once. Specimen: peripheral blood mononuclear cells. These receptors all stem from a man aged 60-69 years in good health. Some clones in this sample may be carry-over from other donors' samples.

CDR3 in amino acids: CASSLAPGQANYGYTF. CDR3 in DNA: TGTGCCAGCAGCTTAGCCCCTGGACAGGCTAACTATGGCTACACCTTC. This chain joins TRBV13 and TRBJ1-2; TRBD1 matches at 7 bases. V dropped 1 base and J dropped 0; count of bases not matched to a gene: 5. This CDR3 is built from 16 residues. Germline V CDR1 and CDR2: PRHDT, FYEKMQ (reference sequence).

The J gene is TRBJ1-4, the V gene TRBV30; possible D gene TRBD1, 5 bases. In germline, CDR1 is GTSNPN, CDR2 SVGIG (reference sequence). This CDR3 contains 16 residues. Trimming pared 3 bases from V and 0 bases from J, leaving 14 bases between. The CDR3 spells CAWSRHRGATNEKLFF. Written as DNA, the CDR3 is TGTGCCTGGAGCCGCCATAGGGGAGCAACTAATGAAAAACTGTTTTTT.

V and J are TRBV2 and TRBJ1-4; 8 nucleotides align to TRBD1. Germline V gives CDR1 SNHLY, CDR2 FYNNEI. V lost 7 bases to trimming and J lost 6 bases; unmatched junction nucleotides: 10. The CDR3 runs 15 residues. CDR3 nucleotide sequence: TGTGCCAGCAATCCACTGGACAGGGTTCATGAAAAACTGTTTTTT. This encodes CASNPLDRVHEKLFF.

This clone turned up a few times. V gene TRBV5-1 combines with J gene TRBJ2-7; TRBD1 matches 8 bases. The CDR3 is made up of 17 amino acids. With V trimmed by 2 bases and J by 0 bases, 10 bases remained unmatched. Germline CDR1 SGHRS, CDR2 YFSETQ. The CDR3 region has the DNA TGCGCCAGCAGCTTCGACACAGGGGGAACTCTCTCCTACGAGCAGTACTTC. Its protein product is CASSFDTGGTLSYEQYF.